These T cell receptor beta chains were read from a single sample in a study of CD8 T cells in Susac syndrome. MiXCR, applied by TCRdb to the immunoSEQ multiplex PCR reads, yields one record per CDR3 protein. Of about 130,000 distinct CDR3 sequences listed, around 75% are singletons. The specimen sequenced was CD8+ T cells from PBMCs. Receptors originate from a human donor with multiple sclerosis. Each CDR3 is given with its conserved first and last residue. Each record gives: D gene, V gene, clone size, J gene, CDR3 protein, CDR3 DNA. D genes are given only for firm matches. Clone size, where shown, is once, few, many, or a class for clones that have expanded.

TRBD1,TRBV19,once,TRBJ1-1,CASSMPRGQGMNTEAFF,TGTGCCAGTAGTATGCCCCGCGGACAGGGAATGAACACTGAAGCTTTCTTT
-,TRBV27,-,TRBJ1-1,CASSFLQGAGEAFF,TGTGCCAGCAGTTTCCTACAGGGAGCCGGTGAAGCTTTCTTT
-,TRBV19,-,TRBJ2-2,CATLENTGELFF,TGTGCCACCCTAGAGAACACCGGGGAGCTGTTTTTT
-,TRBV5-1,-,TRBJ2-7,CASSSGREQYF,TGCGCCAGCAGCTCCGGGCGGGAGCAGTACTTC
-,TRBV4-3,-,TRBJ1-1,CASSQERGLNTEAFF,TGCGCCAGCAGCCAAGAACGGGGTTTAAACACTGAAGCTTTCTTT
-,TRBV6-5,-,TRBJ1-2,CASSYSWGEEDYGYTF,TGTGCCAGCAGTTACTCGTGGGGTGAGGAGGACTATGGCTACACCTTC
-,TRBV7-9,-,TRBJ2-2,CASSSPTDNTGELFF,TGTGCCAGCAGCAGCCCTACTGACAACACCGGGGAGCTGTTTTTT
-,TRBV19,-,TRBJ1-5,CASSTTAYSNQPQHF,TGTGCCAGTAGCACGACAGCCTATAGCAATCAGCCCCAGCATTTT
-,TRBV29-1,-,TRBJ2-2,CSVESGYTGELFF,TGCAGCGTTGAAAGCGGATACACCGGGGAGCTGTTTTTT
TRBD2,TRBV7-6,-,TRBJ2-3,CASSLPDELAGDTDTQYF,TGTGCCAGCAGCTTACCGGACGAACTAGCGGGGGACACAGATACGCAGTATTTT
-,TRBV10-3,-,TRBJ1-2,CAISETTQGSVDGYTF,TGTGCCATCAGTGAGACGACACAGGGATCCGTAGATGGCTACACCTTC
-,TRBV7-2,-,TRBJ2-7,CASSMAYEQYF,TGTGCCAGCAGTATGGCTTACGAGCAGTACTTC
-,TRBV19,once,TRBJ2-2,CASSYSRANTGELFF,TGTGCCAGTAGTTACAGCCGAGCGAACACCGGGGAGCTGTTTTTT
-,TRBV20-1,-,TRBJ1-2,CSFRAAYGYTF,TGCAGTTTCAGGGCGGCCTATGGCTACACCTTC
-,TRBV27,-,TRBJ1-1,CASSLFHMNTEAFF,TGTGCCAGCAGTTTGTTTCATATGAACACTGAAGCTTTCTTT
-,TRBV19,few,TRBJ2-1,CASSIGNEQFF,TGTGCCAGTAGTATAGGCAATGAGCAGTTCTTC
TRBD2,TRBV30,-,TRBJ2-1,CAWSELAGAYNEQFF,TGTGCCTGGAGTGAGCTAGCGGGAGCTTACAATGAGCAGTTCTTC
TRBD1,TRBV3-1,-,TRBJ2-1,CASSQPGTGRREQFF,TGTGCCAGCAGCCAACCCGGGACAGGGCGGCGCGAGCAGTTCTTC
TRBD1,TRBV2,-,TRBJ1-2,CASNIKGARGYGYTF,TGTGCCAGCAATATAAAGGGGGCTAGGGGCTATGGCTACACCTTC
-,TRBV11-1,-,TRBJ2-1,CASSLSSTIYTEQFF,TGTGCCAGCAGCTTAAGCTCGACTATTTATACTGAGCAGTTCTTC
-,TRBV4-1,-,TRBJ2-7,CASSHRLDSYEQYF,TGCGCCAGCAGCCACCGACTAGATTCCTACGAGCAGTACTTC
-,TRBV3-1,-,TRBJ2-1,CASSQDPDSEENFGCEQFF,TGTGCCAGCAGCCAAGATCCCGACTCCGAGGAGAACTTCGGATGTGAGCAGTTCTTC
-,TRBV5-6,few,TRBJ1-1,CASSWGGANTEAFF,TGTGCCAGCAGCTGGGGTGGGGCGAACACTGAAGCTTTCTTT
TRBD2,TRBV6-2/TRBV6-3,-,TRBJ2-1,CASSLSGTSGNDEQFF,TGTGCCAGCAGCTTATCCGGGACTAGCGGGAACGATGAGCAGTTCTTC
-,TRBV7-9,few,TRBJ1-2,CASSLDNLYGYTF,TGTGCCAGCAGCTTAGACAACCTCTATGGCTACACCTTC
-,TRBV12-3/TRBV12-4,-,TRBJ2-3,CASSSGVGATDTQYF,TGTGCCAGCAGTTCGGGGGTTGGGGCCACAGATACGCAGTATTTT
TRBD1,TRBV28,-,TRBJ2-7,CASTNPGTGHYEQYF,TGTGCCAGCACTAACCCCGGGACAGGGCATTACGAGCAGTACTTC
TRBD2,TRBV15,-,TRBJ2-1,CATLGASGSRNEQFF,TGTGCCACTTTAGGGGCTAGCGGGAGTAGGAATGAGCAGTTCTTC
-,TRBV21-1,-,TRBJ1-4,CASSKGGRAGDLSTNEKLFF,TGTGCCAGCAGCAAAGGAGGGAGGGCAGGGGACCTATCAACTAATGAAAAACTGTTTTTT
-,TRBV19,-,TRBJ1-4,CASSQGYGIRPLKSEKLFF,TGTGCCAGTAGCCAAGGTTACGGGATCCGCCCCTTAAAATCCGAAAAACTGTTTTTT
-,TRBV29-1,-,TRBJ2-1,CSVADGYNEQFF,TGCAGCGTTGCGGACGGCTACAATGAGCAGTTCTTC
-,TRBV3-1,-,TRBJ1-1,CASSQEGVGGLNTEAFF,TGTGCCAGCAGCCAAGAAGGGGTCGGGGGCCTGAACACTGAAGCTTTCTTT
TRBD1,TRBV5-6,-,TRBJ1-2,CASSFIGTGGDGYTF,TGTGCCAGCAGCTTTATCGGGACAGGGGGCGATGGCTACACCTTC
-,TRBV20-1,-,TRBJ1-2,CSASSYGGRQLHNYGYTF,TGCAGTGCTAGCAGTTATGGGGGACGGCAGCTACACAACTATGGCTACACCTTC
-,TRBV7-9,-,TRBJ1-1,CASSHRDLTEAFF,TGTGCCAGCAGCCACAGGGACCTCACTGAAGCTTTCTTT
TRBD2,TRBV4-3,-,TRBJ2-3,CASSQDIAGVATDTQYF,TGCGCCAGCAGCCAAGACATAGCGGGAGTCGCGACAGATACGCAGTATTTT
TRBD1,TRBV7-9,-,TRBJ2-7,CASSLGITGDSYEQYF,TGTGCCAGCAGCTTAGGTATAACAGGGGACTCCTACGAGCAGTACTTC
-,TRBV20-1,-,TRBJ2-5,CGGVRDDRSYQETQYF,TGCGGGGGGGTAAGAGACGACAGGTCGTACCAAGAGACCCAGTACTTC
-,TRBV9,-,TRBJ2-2,CAGSGAPSFGELFF,TGTGCCGGCAGCGGAGCCCCATCGTTCGGGGAGCTGTTTTTT
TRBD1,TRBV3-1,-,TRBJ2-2,CASSQVGQGGPRELFF,TGTGCCAGCAGCCAAGTCGGACAGGGGGGACCCCGGGAGCTGTTTTTT
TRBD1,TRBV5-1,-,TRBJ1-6,CASSLTGGNSPLHF,TGCGCCAGCAGCTTGACAGGGGGGAATTCACCCCTCCACTTT
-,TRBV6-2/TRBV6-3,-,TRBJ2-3,CASSTPGLSDFGDTQYF,TGTGCCAGCAGCACCCCGGGCCTCTCGGACTTCGGAGATACGCAGTATTTT
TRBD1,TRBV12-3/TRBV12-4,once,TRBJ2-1,CASSRTGVPYNEQFF,TGTGCCAGCAGTCGAACAGGGGTACCCTACAATGAGCAGTTCTTC
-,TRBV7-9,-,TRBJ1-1,CASSLGRAEAFF,TGTGCCAGCAGCTTAGGGCGGGCTGAAGCTTTCTTT
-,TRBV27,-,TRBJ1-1,CASSFGGGNEAFF,TGTGCCAGCAGTTTCGGAGGGGGAAATGAAGCTTTCTTT
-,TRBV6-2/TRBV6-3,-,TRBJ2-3,CASSFRTITTDAQYF,TGTGCCAGCAGTTTCAGGACCATCACCACAGATGCGCAGTATTTT
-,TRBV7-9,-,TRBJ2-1,CASSPVLIHNEQFF,TGTGCCAGCAGCCCGGTCCTCATCCACAATGAGCAGTTCTTC
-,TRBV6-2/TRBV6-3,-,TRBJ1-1,CASSYKTTDGDTEAFF,TGTGCCAGCAGTTACAAAACGACAGATGGGGACACTGAAGCTTTCTTT
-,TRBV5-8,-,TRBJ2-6,CASSLAPWTEKPGANVLTF,TGTGCCAGCAGCTTGGCCCCTTGGACAGAAAAGCCTGGGGCCAACGTCCTGACTTTC
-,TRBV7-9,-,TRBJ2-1,CASSFLGVNSLEEQFF,TGTGCCAGCAGCTTTTTGGGAGTCAACTCACTAGAGGAGCAGTTCTTC
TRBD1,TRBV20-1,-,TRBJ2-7,CSAPAGQGNREQYF,TGCAGTGCTCCAGCGGGACAGGGTAATCGGGAGCAGTACTTC
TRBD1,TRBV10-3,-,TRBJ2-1,CAISDQGEEYNEQFF,TGTGCCATCAGTGACCAGGGGGAAGAGTACAATGAGCAGTTCTTC
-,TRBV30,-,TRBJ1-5,CAWSVPGSIQPQHF,TGTGCCTGGAGTGTCCCAGGGAGCATTCAGCCCCAGCATTTT